Presented here are 30 T cell receptor beta chains from one specimen sequenced in a study of blood T cell repertoires in COVID-19. Data came from immunoSEQ multiplex PCR; TCRdb stores just in-frame clones and leaves some out. The repertoire consists of 250,000 to 400,000 clones, with about 91% occurring once and the leading ten covering 1.5% to 2%. Material for sequencing was peripheral blood. These receptors came from a woman younger than 45 with COVID-19, enrolled during active disease.

The J gene is TRBJ1-2, the V gene TRBV6-5, with D tentatively TRBD1 (5 bases). From germline, CDR1 is MNHEY and CDR2 SVGAGI. V dropped 8 bases and J dropped 4 bases, with 14 bases sitting between them. This CDR3 is 13 amino acids long. The CDR3 sequence: CASVLAGTYGYTF. The DNA for the CDR3 is TGTGCCAGCGTCTTAGCGGGGACCTATGGCTACACCTTC.

The CDR3 region has the DNA TGTGCCAGCAGGACGGACAGGGGGTATAATCAGCCCCAGCATTTT. It codes for CASRTDRGYNQPQHF. The chain carries TRBV2 and TRBJ1-5; 10 bases match TRBD1. Germline V gene data show CDR1 as SNHLY and CDR2 as FYNNEI. The V segment lost 6 bases and the J segment 4 bases; nucleotides outside the gene matches: 6. The CDR3 has 15 amino acids.

This clone has just one count. The chain carries TRBV9 and TRBJ2-3; possibly TRBD1 for D (5 bases). Trimming removed 0 bases at V and 5 bases at J, with 10 bases between. CDR1 and CDR2 (germline): SGDLS, YYNGEE. CDR3 length equals 14 residues. The CDR3 loop is CASSVGDRGDTQYF. DNA of the CDR3: TGTGCCAGCAGCGTAGGGGATAGGGGAGATACGCAGTATTTT.

The chain has TRBV18 and TRBJ2-3, with a possible D match to TRBD1 (5 bases). This CDR3 region has 17 residues. The ends were cut back, 0 bases at V and 0 bases at J, with 13 bases in the middle. Per germline, CDR1 KGHSH and CDR2 LQKENI. The CDR3 sequence: CASSPPSRGRSTDTQYF. The DNA of the CDR3 is TGTGCCAGCTCACCACCATCAAGGGGAAGGAGCACAGATACGCAGTATTTT.

This clone was seen just once. The chain joins TRBV28 to TRBJ1-5; 7 bases fit TRBD1. Germline V gives CDR1 MDHEN, CDR2 SYDVKM. The CDR3 has 14 residues. Trimming took 11 bases from V and 3 from J; bases not matched to a gene: 10. The CDR3 spells CACREGAFNQPQHF. CDR3 DNA sequence: TGTGCCTGCCGGGAGGGGGCGTTCAATCAGCCCCAGCATTTT.

This sequence joins TRBV28 and TRBJ2-3; TRBD2 matches at 9 bases. The V gene's germline CDR1 is MDHEN and CDR2 SYDVKM. Trimming at V came to 7 bases and at J to 4 bases, leaving 24 bases not matched to a gene. The CDR3 extends over 20 amino acids. The CDR3 DNA reads as TGTGCCAGCACCGTCCAGAATCCCGGGCGGGCTAGCGGGGTCCCAGATACGCAGTATTTT. Translated: CASTVQNPGRASGVPDTQYF.

The V and J genes are TRBV14 and TRBJ1-6; tentative D call: TRBD1 (5 bases). The CDR3 consists of 16 residues. Trimming took 0 bases from V and 7 from J, leaving 13 bases between them. Germline V lookup: CDR1 SGHDN, CDR2 FVKESK. CDR3 sequence: CASSQDEGVWNSPLHF. The CDR3 nucleotides read TGTGCCAGCAGCCAAGACGAAGGGGTTTGGAATTCACCCCTCCACTTT.

V and J are TRBV14 and TRBJ1-4, with D perhaps TRBD1 (6 bases). This CDR3 is 14 amino acids long. Trimming stripped 0 bases from V and 7 bases from J, with 9 bases between. CDR1 is SGHDN, CDR2 FVKESK, per germline. The CDR3 DNA is TGTGCCAGCAGCCAAGAAACAGGGTTTGAAAAACTGTTTTTT. Encoded protein: CASSQETGFEKLFF.

The chain recombines TRBV9 with TRBJ2-6, with D tentatively TRBD2 (5 bases). The V and J ends lost 0 bases and 1 base respectively, with 8 bases between them. Germline V gives CDR1 SGDLS, CDR2 YYNGEE. The length of the CDR3 is 16 residues. The CDR3 spells CASSVASGSGANVLTF. In nucleotides, the CDR3 is TGTGCCAGCAGCGTAGCTTCGGGATCTGGGGCCAACGTCCTGACTTTC.

This chain uses TRBV2 with TRBJ2-1, with TRBD2 matching over 11 bases. The CDR3 sequence is 15 residues long. Looked up from germline, CDR1 is SNHLY and CDR2 is FYNNEI. Losses at the gene ends were 4 bases for V and 8 bases for J; bases not matched to a gene: 7. CDR3 region: CASSALAGGWDEQFF. For the CDR3, the DNA is TGTGCCAGCAGTGCGCTAGCGGGGGGTTGGGATGAGCAGTTCTTC.

The chain links TRBV24-1 to TRBJ1-1; D not resolved. This CDR3 comprises 11 residues. Trimming took off 0 bases at V and 11 bases at J, with 6 bases between the two ends. Germline lookup yields CDR1 KGHDR and CDR2 SFDVKD. CDR3 DNA sequence: TGTGCCACCAGTGATTTGGTGGAGGCTTTCTTT. Amino acids: CATSDLVEAFF.

This clone turned up a few times. V usage is TRBV4-2 and J usage is TRBJ1-2; 7 positions match TRBD1. V lost 0 bases, J lost 0 bases, and 10 bases stayed unmatched. Germline V CDR1 and CDR2: LGHNA, YNFKEQ. The CDR3 consists of 18 residues. CDR3 DNA sequence: TGTGCCAGCAGCCAAGACCCCCCCCCGACAGGGCCTAACTATGGCTACACCTTC. As protein: CASSQDPPPTGPNYGYTF.

The DNA for the CDR3 is TGTGCCAGCAGCGACCCACTAGCGGGAGAGGACCTCTACGAGCAGTACTTC. Its translation is CASSDPLAGEDLYEQYF. J is TRBJ2-7 and V is TRBV9, with 11 bases matching TRBD2. Germline V gene lookup returns CDR1 SGDLS and CDR2 YYNGEE. V shed 3 bases, J shed 3 bases, and the junction held 11 bases outside the gene matches. The CDR3 is 17 amino acids. Full variable domain (outside the CDR3, taken from reference TRBV9 and TRBJ2-7): DSGVTQTPKHLITATGQRVTLRCSPRSGDLSVYWYQQSLDQGLQFLIQYYNGEERAKGNILERFSAQQFPDLHSELNLSSLELGDSALYFCASSDPLAGEDLYEQYFGPGTRLTVT.

This chain connects TRBV5-6 to TRBJ1-1; D remains unclear. Trimming stripped 0 bases from V and 1 base from J, with 7 bases between. CDR1 SGHDT and CDR2 YYEEEE come from the germline V gene. The CDR3 is 14 residues long. The CDR3: CASSLDPGNTEAFF. The CDR3 DNA follows: TGTGCCAGCAGCTTGGATCCAGGGAACACTGAAGCTTTCTTT.

The genes are TRBV2 and TRBJ2-1; 10 bases fit TRBD2. The CDR3 is 15 residues long. Germline CDR1 is SNHLY and CDR2 is FYNNEI. V lost 5 bases and J lost 4; bases outside the gene matches: 5. The DNA for the CDR3 is TGTGCCAGCAGTACTCCGGGACTAGCGTACAATGAGCAGTTCTTC. It is translated as CASSTPGLAYNEQFF.

This chain joins TRBV2 and TRBJ1-3; possibly TRBD1 for D (5 bases). CDR1 SNHLY and CDR2 FYNNEI come from the germline V gene. Trimming cost V 6 bases and J 0 bases, with 12 bases left between them. CDR3 size: 15 residues. Here the CDR3 reads CASSVQELSGNTIYF. CDR3 in DNA: TGTGCCAGCAGCGTACAGGAACTCTCTGGAAACACCATATATTTT.

This clone was picked up a small number of times. The chain links TRBV7-3 to TRBJ2-5; 7 bases are a match to TRBD2. The trim removed 4 bases at V and 7 bases at J, leaving 6 bases unmatched. The germline CDR1 and CDR2 sequences are SGHTA and FQGTGA. The CDR3 has 13 residues. The CDR3 DNA reads as TGTGCCAGCAGCTCCGACCAGCGGGGGACCCAGTACTTC. Residues: CASSSDQRGTQYF. The full variable domain, with the rest looked up from reference TRBV7-3 and TRBJ2-5, is GAGVSQTPSNKVTEKGKYVELRCDPISGHTALYWYRQSLGQGPEFLIYFQGTGAADDSGLPNDRFFAVRPEGSVSTLKIQRTERGDSAVYLCASSSDQRGTQYFGPGTRLLVL.

This rearrangement joins TRBV18 to TRBJ2-2; TRBD1 matches 9 bases. The trim removed 0 bases at V and 5 bases at J, leaving 10 bases unmatched. Germline CDR1 reads KGHSH; CDR2 reads LQKENI. The CDR3 totals 18 residues. CDR3 loop: CASSPPGQGTSWTGELFF. DNA of the CDR3: TGTGCCAGCTCACCACCCGGACAGGGGACCAGTTGGACCGGGGAGCTGTTTTTT.

V usage is TRBV6-5 and J usage is TRBJ2-7, with TRBD1 matching over 12 bases. This CDR3 is built from 15 residues. CDR1 is MNHEY and CDR2 is SVGAGI in the germline V gene. The CDR3 loop is CASRPGTGGSHEQYV. In DNA, the CDR3 is TGTGCCAGCAGACCCGGGACAGGGGGCTCCCACGAGCAGTACGTC.

The gene calls are TRBV6-5 and TRBJ2-3, with no clear D. This CDR3 is 14 amino acids long. Trimming cost V 4 bases and J 1 base, with 9 bases left between them. CDR1 and CDR2 (germline): MNHEY, SVGAGI. The CDR3 bases are TGTGCCAGCAGTTTGGCCAGTCGCACAGATACGCAGTATTTT. Amino acid sequence: CASSLASRTDTQYF.

The genes are TRBV7-2 and TRBJ1-5; 7 nucleotides line up with TRBD1. This CDR3 spans 15 amino acids. Germline-derived CDR1 and CDR2 are SGHTA and FQGNSA. V was pared by 3 bases and J by 3 bases, with 5 bases of the junction left unmatched. For the CDR3, the DNA is TGTGCCAGCAGCTTGACCGGACAGGCCAATCAGCCCCAGCATTTT. Protein product: CASSLTGQANQPQHF. Full variable domain (remainder filled in from reference TRBV7-2 and TRBJ1-5): GAGVSQSPSNKVTEKGKDVELRCDPISGHTALYWYRQSLGQGLEFLIYFQGNSAPDKSGLPSDRFSAERTGGSVSTLTIQRTQQEDSAVYLCASSLTGQANQPQHFGDGTRLSIL.

The V call is TRBV7-8, the J call TRBJ1-1; 9 bases agree with TRBD1. Germline trimming cut 5 bases from V and 3 bases from J; bases unmatched to any gene: 4. The CDR3 loop spans 14 amino acids. Per germline, CDR1 SGHVS and CDR2 FQNEAQ. CDR3 in amino acids: CASSVGQGYTEAFF. The DNA for the CDR3 is TGTGCCAGCAGCGTCGGACAGGGGTACACTGAAGCTTTCTTT.

This chain joins TRBV12-5 and TRBJ2-1; 10 nucleotides agree with TRBD2. This CDR3 is built from 15 residues. V lost 3 bases and J lost 7; bases outside the gene matches: 6. Germline V gene data show CDR1 as LGHNT and CDR2 as FRNRAP. The CDR3 coding sequence is TGTGCTAGTGGTTTAGGAGCGGGGGGGCTGAATGAGCAGTTCTTC. It translates to CASGLGAGGLNEQFF.

The chain links TRBV24-1 to TRBJ2-3; 12 nucleotides agree with TRBD1. The CDR3 contains 17 residues. The J segment lost 5 bases and the V segment lost 3 bases, leaving 8 bases of the junction unmatched. CDR1 is KGHDR and CDR2 is SFDVKD in the germline V gene. The CDR3 region has the DNA TGTGCCACCAGTGATCCGGGACAGGGGGCGCGCGGAGATACGCAGTATTTT. The encoded protein is CATSDPGQGARGDTQYF.

The chain employs TRBV28 and TRBJ1-6; D not resolved. The germline V gene encodes CDR1 MDHEN and CDR2 SYDVKM. The V gene lost 5 bases and the J gene lost 15 bases, with 14 bases spanning the gap. CDR3 length: 12 amino acids. The CDR3 protein is CASSPGSCCLHF. CDR3 DNA: TGTGCCAGCAGTCCCGGGTCCTGCTGCCTCCACTTT.

The chain is built from TRBV4-1 and TRBJ1-1; 7 nucleotides line up with TRBD1. The ends lost 4 bases at V and 5 bases at J; junction bases unmatched: 7. CDR3 size: 14 residues. In germline, CDR1 is MGHRA, CDR2 YSYEKL. CDR3 protein: CASSLGTVYTEAFF. CDR3 in DNA: TGCGCCAGCAGCCTCGGGACAGTTTATACTGAAGCTTTCTTT.

The genes are TRBV5-8 and TRBJ1-4, with 10 positions matching TRBD1. Trimming at V came to 0 bases and at J to 11 bases, leaving 7 bases not matched to a gene. Germline V gene sequence: CDR1 SGHTS, CDR2 YDEGEE. This CDR3 contains 15 residues. The CDR3 region is CASSLGQGASHKLFF. CDR3 nucleotide sequence: TGTGCCAGCAGCTTGGGACAGGGGGCGTCCCATAAACTGTTTTTT. The variable domain in full, completed from reference TRBV5-8 and TRBJ1-4, reads EAGVTQSPTHLIKTRGQQATLRCSPISGHTSVYWYQQALGLGLQFLLWYDEGEERNRGNFPPRFSGRQFPNYSSELNVNALELEDSALYLCASSLGQGASHKLFFGSGTQLSVL.

V and J are TRBV28 and TRBJ1-1, with 9 bases lining up with TRBD1. This CDR3 region has 13 residues. Germline V gene lookup returns CDR1 MDHEN and CDR2 SYDVKM. V lost 6 bases and J lost 6; bases outside the gene matches: 5. The CDR3 nucleotides are TGTGCCAGCAGGCCTACAGGGGGCCCTGAAGCTTTCTTT. Translation: CASRPTGGPEAFF. Using reference TRBV28 and TRBJ1-1 for the parts outside the CDR3, the full variable domain is DVKVTQSSRYLVKRTGEKVFLECVQDMDHENMFWYRQDPGLGLRLIYFSYDVKMKEKGDIPEGYSVSREKKERFSLILESASTNQTSMYLCASRPTGGPEAFFGQGTRLTVV.

This clone has a single count. This rearrangement joins TRBV12-3 or TRBV12-4 to TRBJ1-5; D is uncertain. V shed 3 bases and J shed 12 bases, with 15 bases lying between them. The CDR3 loop spans 13 amino acids. DNA for the CDR3: TGTGCCAGCAGTTTCCGGGGAGGTCGGCTCCAGCATTTT. This gives the protein CASSFRGGRLQHF.

This chain links TRBV5-1 with TRBJ1-4; TRBD1 matches 9 bases. The CDR3 contains 15 residues. From germline, CDR1 is SGHRS and CDR2 YFSETQ. J gave up 5 bases and V 3 bases, and 5 bases lay outside the gene matches. CDR3: CASSYLGTGNEKLFF. CDR3 nucleotide sequence: TGCGCCAGCAGCTACCTCGGGACAGGGAATGAAAAACTGTTTTTT.